This section outlines one T cell receptor (beta chain) sequence together with its context. These data come from a study of blood T cell repertoires in COVID-19. The ends lost 5 bases at V and 7 bases at J; junction bases unmatched: 7. This CDR3 has 14 amino acids. Germline CDR1 LNHDA, CDR2 SQIVND (reference sequence). Sequencing was performed with immunoSEQ multiplex PCR; in TCRdb, only in-frame clones are kept and a portion is missing. In the table there are over 150,000 clones, under 90% of which are singletons. Those who participated ranged in age from 18 to 89 years and resided in under 25 US areas.

The clonotype comes from a middle-aged man who had recovered from COVID-19. This chain links TRBV19 with TRBJ1-4; 7 nucleotides agree with TRBD1. Sequencing input: PBMCs or T cells enriched from blood (not recorded which). CDR3 coding DNA: TGTGCCAGTAGTCGACAGGGATCGGGTGAAAAACTGTTTTTT. Translating gives CASSRQGSGEKLFF.